These 28 T cell receptor beta chains originate from one sample sequenced in a study of shared clonotypes between healthy human individuals. Naivety among CD8 cells was defined by CD45RO negativity and positive CCR7 selection, thereby excluding terminally differentiated effector memory CD45RA+ cells. Only in-frame clones appear in the TCRdb table, and some are missing; sequencing was by immunoSEQ multiplex PCR. The sample lists 650,000 to 800,000 clones, 92% occurring once. What was sequenced was naive CD8+ T cells sorted from blood. These receptors were collected from a man between 25 and 39 years old in good health.

The genes are TRBV19 and TRBJ2-1; D is possibly TRBD1 (6 bases). CDR1 is LNHDA, CDR2 SQIVND, per germline (reference sequence). The germline V and J ends were trimmed by 5 bases and 9 bases, with 14 bases remaining between them. The CDR3 consists of 13 residues. The CDR3 sequence is CASSLQGLSEQFF. For the CDR3, the DNA is TGTGCCAGTAGTTTACAGGGATTGAGTGAGCAGTTCTTC.

The rearrangement links TRBV9 to TRBJ2-1; the D is unclear. There are 11 residues in the CDR3. The V gene lost 5 bases and the J gene lost 9 bases, with 9 bases spanning the gap. Germline V CDR1 and CDR2: SGDLS, YYNGEE. The CDR3 DNA sequence: TGTGCCAGCAGGTCGACGGGTGAGCAGTTCTTC. It codes for CASRSTGEQFF.

The chain uses TRBV19 and TRBJ1-5, with D tentatively TRBD1 (5 bases). The CDR3 is made up of 13 amino acids. Germline V gives CDR1 LNHDA, CDR2 SQIVND (reference sequence). The V end was cut by 9 bases, the J end by 5 bases, with 14 bases between. Here the CDR3 reads CASQGSLYQPQHF. In nucleotides, the CDR3 is TGTGCCAGCCAGGGTTCCCTTTATCAGCCCCAGCATTTT.

The J gene is TRBJ2-3, the V gene TRBV7-9; D unresolved. This CDR3 region has 16 residues. The germline gives CDR1 SEHNR, CDR2 FQNEAQ (reference sequence). Trimming pared 3 bases from V and 2 bases from J, leaving 15 bases between. The DNA of the CDR3 is TGTGCCAGCAGCTTTCAACGGTCGTCCCTCACAGATACGCAGTATTTT. It yields the protein CASSFQRSSLTDTQYF.

The chain is built from TRBV4-3 and TRBJ1-2, with D hard to call. CDR1 LGHNA and CDR2 YSLEER come from the germline V gene. V shed 0 bases and J shed 6 bases, with 14 bases lying between them. The CDR3 length is 15 residues. In nucleotides, the CDR3 is TGCGCCAGCAGCCAAGAAGTGGCAGCGTGGAATGGCTACACCTTC. This translates into CASSQEVAAWNGYTF.

J is TRBJ2-1 and V is TRBV19; 9 bases are shared with TRBD2. The CDR3 is 16 amino acids. Trimming removed 3 bases from V and 5 bases from J; junction bases left unmatched: 8. Germline-derived CDR1 and CDR2 are LNHDA and SQIVND (reference sequence). The CDR3: CASSIALAGRHNEQFF. In DNA form, the CDR3 reads TGTGCCAGTAGTATTGCGCTAGCGGGAAGACACAATGAGCAGTTCTTC.

The J gene is TRBJ1-1, the V gene TRBV2; D perhaps matches TRBD1 (5 bases). CDR1 and CDR2 (germline): SNHLY, FYNNEI. CDR3 length: 13 amino acids. Between the trimmed V and J ends, which lost 6 bases and 0 bases, there was a span of 8 bases. CDR3 nucleotide sequence: TGTGCCAGCAGGGGGACCTTGAACACTGAAGCTTTCTTT. This gives the protein CASRGTLNTEAFF.

J is TRBJ2-7 and V is TRBV7-2; TRBD1 matches at 7 bases. This CDR3 is built from 15 residues. CDR1 is SGHTA, CDR2 FQGNSA, per germline. The junction had 9 bases not matched to a gene; V was cut back by 3 bases and J by 4 bases. This CDR3 reads CASSFDRAQFYEQYF. The CDR3 bases are TGTGCCAGCAGCTTCGACAGGGCTCAGTTTTACGAGCAGTACTTC.

The gene calls are TRBV19 and TRBJ2-1; D possibly corresponds to TRBD2 (5 bases). The ends were cut back, 8 bases at V and 5 bases at J, with 16 bases in the middle. The V gene's germline CDR1 is LNHDA and CDR2 SQIVND (reference sequence). The CDR3 consists of 14 residues. The CDR3 sequence: CASRRGLAHNEQFF. The CDR3 DNA follows: TGTGCCAGTCGGAGAGGGTTGGCCCACAATGAGCAGTTCTTC.

The chain uses TRBV27 and TRBJ2-3, with unresolved D. This CDR3 spans 14 amino acids. Trimming pared 3 bases from V and 2 bases from J, leaving 9 bases between. The V gene's germline CDR1 is MNHEY and CDR2 SMNVEV (reference sequence). The CDR3 loop reads CASSFSSYTDTQYF. The CDR3 DNA follows: TGTGCCAGCAGTTTTTCCTCTTACACAGATACGCAGTATTTT.

The chain recombines TRBV9 with TRBJ1-2; the match to TRBD1 covers 7 bases. The germline V gene has CDR1 SGDLS and CDR2 YYNGEE. J gave up 4 bases and V 4 bases, and 7 bases lay outside the gene matches. The CDR3 totals 14 residues. CDR3 in amino acids: CASSKPGQSYGYTF. CDR3 DNA: TGTGCCAGCAGCAAACCGGGACAGAGCTATGGCTACACCTTC.

The rearrangement uses TRBV2 and TRBJ2-1; 10 bases map to TRBD1. The CDR3 length is 15 residues. With V trimmed by 8 bases and J by 3 bases, 7 bases remained unmatched. The germline CDR1 and CDR2 sequences are SNHLY and FYNNEI. CDR3 protein: CASREDRGDYNEQFF. The CDR3, as DNA: TGTGCCAGCCGAGAGGACAGGGGGGACTACAATGAGCAGTTCTTC.

The rearrangement uses TRBV4-1 and TRBJ2-3, with 9 bases identical to TRBD1. Trimming at V came to 4 bases and at J to 0 bases, leaving 11 bases not matched to a gene. Germline V gene lookup returns CDR1 MGHRA and CDR2 YSYEKL. The CDR3 is 18 amino acids. CDR3 sequence: CASSPYRDRAPSTDTQYF. The DNA for the CDR3 is TGCGCCAGCAGCCCCTATCGGGACAGGGCTCCTAGCACAGATACGCAGTATTTT.

V usage is TRBV5-1 and J usage is TRBJ2-1; D ambiguous. Trimming shortened V by 4 bases and J by 7 bases, and 12 bases separated the two germline ends. The CDR3 covers 13 residues. Germline CDR1 reads SGHRS; CDR2 reads YFSETQ. The CDR3 nucleotides read TGCGCCAGCAGCCCTAATGTCGGGAATGAGCAGTTCTTC. It is translated as CASSPNVGNEQFF.

V is TRBV7-9 and J is TRBJ2-3, with TRBD1 identical over 8 bases. The V gene end was trimmed by 5 bases and the J gene end by 3 bases; junction bases not matched to a gene: 13. This CDR3 has 17 amino acids. Germline V gene sequence: CDR1 SEHNR, CDR2 FQNEAQ (reference sequence). CDR3: CASSPTGTGSRTDTQYF. The CDR3, as DNA: TGTGCCAGCAGCCCCACCGGGACAGGTAGTAGGACAGATACGCAGTATTTT. The full variable domain, rest sourced from reference TRBV7-9 and TRBJ2-3, is DTGVSQNPRHKITKRGQNVTFRCDPISEHNRLYWYRQTLGQGPEFLTYFQNEAQLEKSRLLSDRFSAERPKGSFSTLEIQRTEQGDSAMYLCASSPTGTGSRTDTQYFGPGTRLTVL.

Only one count was recorded for this clone. The genes are TRBV11-2 and TRBJ2-1, with 14 positions matching TRBD2. This CDR3 region has 19 residues. Germline V lookup: CDR1 SGHAT, CDR2 FQNNGV. V lost 2 bases to trimming and J lost 4 bases; unmatched junction nucleotides: 10. The CDR3 DNA follows: TGTGCCAGCAGCTTAACCGGGACTAGCGGGAGTAGTTGGTACAATGAGCAGTTCTTC. It encodes CASSLTGTSGSSWYNEQFF.

This clone was detected only a few times. This sequence joins TRBV25-1 and TRBJ1-2, with D maybe TRBD1 (6 bases). This CDR3 is 14 amino acids long. Trimming shortened V by 4 bases and J by 3 bases, and 12 bases separated the two germline ends. Germline-derived CDR1 and CDR2 are MGHDK and SYGVNS. This CDR3 is CASSAAGAYYGYTF. As DNA, the CDR3 is TGTGCCAGCAGTGCTGCAGGGGCCTACTATGGCTACACCTTC.

This chain joins TRBV28 and TRBJ1-5; no firm D call. Deletions cut 2 bases from V and 1 base from J, with 9 bases between. The CDR3 runs to 15 residues. Germline V gene data show CDR1 as MDHEN and CDR2 as SYDVKM. This chain's CDR3 is CASSLEGDSNQPQHF. The CDR3, as DNA: TGTGCCAGCAGTTTAGAGGGCGACAGCAATCAGCCCCAGCATTTT.

This chain uses TRBV6-6 with TRBJ1-2; perhaps TRBD1 as D (5 bases). The CDR3 runs 16 residues. CDR1 and CDR2 from the germline V gene are MNHNY and SVGAGI (reference sequence). The V end was cut by 0 bases, the J end by 0 bases, with 11 bases between. For the CDR3, the DNA is TGTGCCAGCAGTTACTCCCATGACAGAGCTAACTATGGCTACACCTTC. Translating it yields CASSYSHDRANYGYTF.

V and J are TRBV4-2 and TRBJ1-2; no definite D call. The CDR3 is 15 residues long. The V gene's germline CDR1 is LGHNA and CDR2 YNFKEQ. Trimming took 0 bases from V and 0 from J, leaving 8 bases between them. CDR3 region: CASSQEGRTNYGYTF. The DNA for the CDR3 is TGTGCCAGCAGCCAAGAGGGGAGGACTAACTATGGCTACACCTTC.

The rearrangement links TRBV7-9 to TRBJ1-1; 8 nucleotides line up with TRBD1. CDR1 is SEHNR, CDR2 FQNEAQ, per germline (reference sequence). The CDR3 runs to 15 residues. J was trimmed by 6 bases and V by 5 bases; bases with no gene match: 11. CDR3 region: CASSARTGLASEAFF. The CDR3 DNA is TGTGCCAGCAGCGCCCGGACAGGGCTAGCTTCTGAAGCTTTCTTT.

Concerning this clone itself: With a far larger clone one base away, a read error is the likely cause. Other DNA variants within this sample encode the same CDR3. The rearrangement links TRBV7-9 to TRBJ2-7, with TRBD1 matching over 7 bases. Germline CDR1 SEHNR, CDR2 FQNEAQ (reference sequence). V shed 5 bases, J shed 2 bases, and the junction held 3 bases outside the gene matches. This CDR3 region has 13 residues. CDR3 DNA: TGTGCCAGCAGCGCCGGGACAGCCTACGAGCAGTACTTC. It encodes CASSAGTAYEQYF.

This clone was observed a single time. This sequence joins TRBV12-5 and TRBJ2-3; D not resolved. The CDR3 sequence is 12 residues long. Trimming removed 5 bases at V and 10 bases at J, with 13 bases between. Germline values: CDR1 LGHNT, CDR2 FRNRAP. DNA for the CDR3: TGTGCTAGTGGTCCCTCCCGCCTTGCGCAGTATTTT. It translates to CASGPSRLAQYF.

The chain employs TRBV9 and TRBJ2-1; perhaps D is TRBD1 or TRBD2 (6 bases each). Germline values: CDR1 SGDLS, CDR2 YYNGEE. V dropped 5 bases and J dropped 9 bases, with 9 bases sitting between them. The CDR3 totals 11 residues. CDR3 in amino acids: CASSGGREQFF. CDR3 DNA: TGTGCCAGCAGTGGGGGGCGTGAGCAGTTCTTC.

The rearrangement joins TRBV27 to TRBJ2-7, with 13 positions matching TRBD2. The CDR3 spans 15 residues. After removal of 9 bases from V and 2 bases from J, the junction contained 7 bases not matched to a gene. CDR1 and CDR2 from the germline V gene are MNHEY and SMNVEV (reference sequence). The CDR3 loop reads CASISGLAGAYEQYF. DNA for the CDR3: TGTGCCAGTATCTCTGGACTAGCGGGAGCCTACGAGCAGTACTTC.

The chain recombines TRBV5-5 with TRBJ1-1; a possible D gene is TRBD1 (6 bases). Germline lookup yields CDR1 SGHKS and CDR2 YYEKEE (reference sequence). The CDR3 runs 18 residues. V shed 4 bases and J shed 2 bases, with 24 bases lying between them. The CDR3 nucleotides read TGTGCCAGCAGCCCTCAGCGCGGCGCGGGACACCGTAACACTGAAGCTTTCTTT. Translation: CASSPQRGAGHRNTEAFF.

V and J are TRBV2 and TRBJ2-5; 7 bases map to TRBD1. V gave up 7 bases and J gave up 1 base; unmatched junction bases: 9. CDR1 SNHLY and CDR2 FYNNEI come from the germline V gene. The CDR3 totals 15 residues. The CDR3 DNA reads TGTGCCAGCAATATCCTAGGACAGGCCCAAGAGACCCAGTACTTC. Residues: CASNILGQAQETQYF.

This clone was counted once. Other DNA sequences from this sample encode an identical CDR3 as well. As DNA, the CDR3 is TGCGCCAGCAGCTCTAGCACAGATACGCAGTATTTT. Protein: CASSSSTDTQYF. The chain links TRBV5-1 to TRBJ2-3, with D uncertain. V lost 3 bases and J 0 bases, leaving 2 bases between the germline ends. The CDR3 length is 12 residues. Per the germline V gene, CDR1 is SGHRS and CDR2 is YFSETQ.